The 12 T cell receptor beta chains listed next were all sequenced from one sample in a study of blood T cell repertoires in COVID-19. The assay was immunoSEQ multiplex PCR, and TCRdb's table has in-frame clones only and misses some. The table shows 20,000 to 25,000 clones, with around 70% occurring only once. The material sequenced was peripheral blood. The receptors stem from a human donor in a cohort sampled during active or convalescent COVID-19.

The J gene is TRBJ2-7, the V gene TRBV6-2 or TRBV6-3; 7 bases match TRBD2. Germline-derived CDR1 and CDR2 are MNHEY and SVGEGT. This CDR3 is 17 amino acids long. V lost 6 bases and J lost 2; bases outside the gene matches: 16. CDR3 sequence reads: CASSYDRRGSNPYEQYF. The CDR3 nucleotides read TGTGCCAGCAGCTATGACCGGCGCGGGAGTAACCCCTACGAGCAGTACTTC.

V usage is TRBV27 and J usage is TRBJ2-1; D possibly corresponds to TRBD1 (5 bases). This CDR3 comprises 14 residues. CDR1 is MNHEY, CDR2 SMNVEV, per germline (reference sequence). V shed 6 bases and J shed 7 bases, with 16 bases lying between them. CDR3 DNA sequence: TGTGCCAGCAGGGGCCCAGGGTGGGTGAATGAGCAGTTCTTC. It encodes CASRGPGWVNEQFF.

CDR3 loop: CASRNPPEGSKFF. The CDR3 coding sequence is TGTGCCAGCAGGAACCCCCCCGAAGGGAGCAAGTTCTTC. This rearrangement joins TRBV2 to TRBJ2-1, with a weak D call TRBD2 (5 bases). The V end was cut by 6 bases, the J end by 14 bases, with 20 bases between. This CDR3 comprises 13 residues. Germline CDR1 SNHLY, CDR2 FYNNEI.

V usage is TRBV5-1 and J usage is TRBJ1-6; D gene ambiguous. V was clipped by 4 bases and J by 0 bases, with 11 bases between them. Germline CDR1 reads SGHRS; CDR2 reads YFSETQ. This CDR3 spans 16 amino acids. The CDR3 bases are TGCGCCAGCAGCAGCACGTACAGCTCCTATAATTCACCCCTCCACTTT. This encodes CASSSTYSSYNSPLHF.

This rearrangement joins TRBV5-5 to TRBJ2-7, with 8 bases matching TRBD2. The CDR3 runs 15 residues. Germline assignment: CDR1 SGHKS and CDR2 YYEKEE (reference sequence). The V gene end was trimmed by 0 bases and the J gene end by 1 base; junction bases not matched to a gene: 3. DNA of the CDR3: TGTGCCAGCAGCTTGGTACTAGCGGTTTCCTACGAGCAGTACTTC. Translating it yields CASSLVLAVSYEQYF.

The chain links TRBV7-2 to TRBJ2-7; D perhaps matches TRBD2 (6 bases). Per the germline V gene, CDR1 is SGHTA and CDR2 is FQGNSA. CDR3 length: 14 amino acids. V lost 2 bases and J lost 2, with 10 bases in between. DNA of the CDR3: TGTGCCAGCAGCTTAACCGGGGGTACCTACGAGCAGTACGTC. It specifies CASSLTGGTYEQYV.

The chain carries TRBV28 and TRBJ1-3; 7 nucleotides agree with TRBD1. The germline CDR1 and CDR2 sequences are MDHEN and SYDVKM. The CDR3 has 14 amino acids. The junction had 2 bases not matched to a gene; V was cut back by 5 bases and J by 1 base. The CDR3 DNA follows: TGTGCCAGCAGTCGACAGGGTTCTGGAAACACCATATATTTT. This gives the protein CASSRQGSGNTIYF.

This clone was found once. This chain links TRBV7-2 with TRBJ1-5; no firm D call. CDR1 SGHTA and CDR2 FQGNSA come from the germline V gene. The V gene lost 5 bases and the J gene lost 4 bases, with 15 bases spanning the gap. The CDR3 totals 15 residues. The CDR3 is CASSPPGVLNQPQHF. Here the CDR3 DNA reads TGTGCCAGCAGCCCTCCCGGGGTCCTAAATCAGCCCCAGCATTTT.

The rearrangement links TRBV11-2 to TRBJ1-1; no firm D call. V shed 1 base and J shed 11 bases, with 11 bases lying between them. Per germline, CDR1 SGHAT and CDR2 FQNNGV. CDR3 length equals 12 residues. CDR3: CASSLAGGKAFF. CDR3 coding DNA: TGTGCCAGCAGCTTAGCGGGAGGGAAGGCTTTCTTT.

The rearrangement uses TRBV15 and TRBJ2-5; the match to TRBD2 covers 9 bases. Looked up from germline, CDR1 is LNHNV and CDR2 is YYDKDF (reference sequence). J lost 2 bases, V lost 2 bases, and 3 bases had no gene match. The CDR3 is 15 residues long. In nucleotides, the CDR3 is TGTGCCACCAGCAGATCAGGACTAGCGCAAGAGACCCAGTACTTC. Protein sequence: CATSRSGLAQETQYF.

The chain carries TRBV5-1 and TRBJ2-5, with D tentatively TRBD2 (7 bases). Trimming stripped 4 bases from V and 2 bases from J, with 30 bases between. The CDR3 consists of 20 residues. In germline, CDR1 is SGHRS, CDR2 YFSETQ. In DNA form, the CDR3 reads TGCGCCAGCAGCCCGAACGCGGGGGCCCTTTCTCGCGGGGATCAAGAGACCCAGTACTTC. Protein product: CASSPNAGALSRGDQETQYF.

The chain combines TRBV18 with TRBJ2-3; the D is unclear. In germline, CDR1 is KGHSH, CDR2 LQKENI. V was shortened by 3 bases and J by 2 bases, with 6 bases between the two germline ends. CDR3 size: 13 residues. CDR3 sequence reads: CASSPRLTDTQYF. The CDR3 bases are TGTGCCAGCTCACCGCGTCTCACAGATACGCAGTATTTT.